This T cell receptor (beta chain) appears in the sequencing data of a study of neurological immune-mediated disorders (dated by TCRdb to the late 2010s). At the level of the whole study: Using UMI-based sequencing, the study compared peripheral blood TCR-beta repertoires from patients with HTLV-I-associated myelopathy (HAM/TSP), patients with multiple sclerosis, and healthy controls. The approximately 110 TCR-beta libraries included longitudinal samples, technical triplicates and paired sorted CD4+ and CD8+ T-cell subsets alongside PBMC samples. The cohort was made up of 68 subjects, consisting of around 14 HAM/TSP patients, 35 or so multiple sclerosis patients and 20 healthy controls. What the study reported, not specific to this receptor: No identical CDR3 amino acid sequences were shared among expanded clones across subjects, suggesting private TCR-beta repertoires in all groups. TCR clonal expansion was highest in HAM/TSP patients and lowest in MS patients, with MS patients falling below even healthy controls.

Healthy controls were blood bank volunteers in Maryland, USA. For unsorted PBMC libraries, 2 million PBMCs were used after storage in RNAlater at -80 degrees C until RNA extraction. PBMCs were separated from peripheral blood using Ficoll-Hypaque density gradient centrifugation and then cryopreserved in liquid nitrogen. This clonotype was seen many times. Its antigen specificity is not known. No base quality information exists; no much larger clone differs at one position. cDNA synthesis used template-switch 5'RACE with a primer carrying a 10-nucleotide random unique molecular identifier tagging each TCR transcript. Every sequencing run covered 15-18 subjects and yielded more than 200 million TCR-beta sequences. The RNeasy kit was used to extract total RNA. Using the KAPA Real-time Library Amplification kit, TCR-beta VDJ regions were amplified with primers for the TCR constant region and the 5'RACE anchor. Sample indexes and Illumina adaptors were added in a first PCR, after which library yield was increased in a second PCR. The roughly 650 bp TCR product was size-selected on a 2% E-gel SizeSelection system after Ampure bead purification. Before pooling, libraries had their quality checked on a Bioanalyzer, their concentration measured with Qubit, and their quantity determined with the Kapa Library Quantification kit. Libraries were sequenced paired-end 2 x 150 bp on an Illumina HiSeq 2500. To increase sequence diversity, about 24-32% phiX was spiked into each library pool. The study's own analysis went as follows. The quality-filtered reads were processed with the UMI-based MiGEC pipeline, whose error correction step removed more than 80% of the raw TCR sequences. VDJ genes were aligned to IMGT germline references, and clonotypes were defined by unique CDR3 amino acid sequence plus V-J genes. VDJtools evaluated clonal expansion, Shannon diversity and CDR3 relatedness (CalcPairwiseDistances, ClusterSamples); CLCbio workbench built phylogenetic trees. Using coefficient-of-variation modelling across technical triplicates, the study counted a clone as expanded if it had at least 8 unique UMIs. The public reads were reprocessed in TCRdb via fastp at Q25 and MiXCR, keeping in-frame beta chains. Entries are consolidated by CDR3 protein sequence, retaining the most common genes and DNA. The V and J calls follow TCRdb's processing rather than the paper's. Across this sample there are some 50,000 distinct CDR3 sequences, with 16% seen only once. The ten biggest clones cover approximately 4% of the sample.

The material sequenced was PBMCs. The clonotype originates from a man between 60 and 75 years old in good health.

The encoded CDR3 is CSATRDRGPEQYF. The DNA is TGCAGTGCTACTCGGGACAGGGGCCCGGAGCAGTACTTC. The chain is made from TRBV20-1 and TRBJ2-7; the junction holds 10 bases that match TRBD1. From the cysteine up to the phenylalanine, the CDR3 has a length of 13 residues. Only the CDR3 part of the read is kept: 39 bases, read in frame from the first base. Germline trimming: 4 bases from V, 7 bases from J; junction bases outside gene matches: 7. Taken from the germline V gene (reference sequence), the CDR1 and CDR2 loops are DFQATT and SNEGSKA.